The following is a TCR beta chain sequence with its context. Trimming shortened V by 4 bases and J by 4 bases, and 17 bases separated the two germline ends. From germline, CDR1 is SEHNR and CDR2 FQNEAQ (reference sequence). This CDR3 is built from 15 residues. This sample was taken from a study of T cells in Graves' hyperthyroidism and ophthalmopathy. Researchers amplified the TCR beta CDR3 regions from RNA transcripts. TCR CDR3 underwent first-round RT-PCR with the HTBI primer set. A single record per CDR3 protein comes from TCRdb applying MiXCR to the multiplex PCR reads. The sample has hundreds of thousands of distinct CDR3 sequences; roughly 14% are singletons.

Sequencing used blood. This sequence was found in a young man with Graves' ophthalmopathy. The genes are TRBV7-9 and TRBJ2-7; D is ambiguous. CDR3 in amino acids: CASSSIRATLYEQYF. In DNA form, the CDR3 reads TGTGCCAGCAGCTCCATCCGGGCCACGTTATACGAGCAGTACTTC.